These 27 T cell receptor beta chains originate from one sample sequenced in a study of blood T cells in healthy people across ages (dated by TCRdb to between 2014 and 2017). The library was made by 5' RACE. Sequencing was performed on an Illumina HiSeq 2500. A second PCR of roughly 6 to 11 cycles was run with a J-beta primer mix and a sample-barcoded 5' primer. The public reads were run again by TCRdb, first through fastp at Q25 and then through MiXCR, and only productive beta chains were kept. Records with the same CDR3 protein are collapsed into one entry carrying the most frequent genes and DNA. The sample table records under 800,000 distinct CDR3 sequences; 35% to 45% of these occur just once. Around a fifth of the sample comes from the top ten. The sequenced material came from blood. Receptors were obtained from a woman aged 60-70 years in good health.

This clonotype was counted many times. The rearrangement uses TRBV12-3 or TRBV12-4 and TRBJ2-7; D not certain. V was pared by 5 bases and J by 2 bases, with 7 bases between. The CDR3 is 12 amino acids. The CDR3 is CASSPQTYEQYF. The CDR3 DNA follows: TGTGCCAGCAGTCCCCAAACCTACGAGCAGTACTTC.

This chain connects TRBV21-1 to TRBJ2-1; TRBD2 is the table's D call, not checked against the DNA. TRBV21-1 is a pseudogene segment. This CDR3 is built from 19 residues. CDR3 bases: TGTGCCAGCAGCAATTTTCCTTTAGCTAGGGCCCTCTCCTACAATGAGCAGTTCTTC. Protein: CASSNFPLARALSYNEQFF.

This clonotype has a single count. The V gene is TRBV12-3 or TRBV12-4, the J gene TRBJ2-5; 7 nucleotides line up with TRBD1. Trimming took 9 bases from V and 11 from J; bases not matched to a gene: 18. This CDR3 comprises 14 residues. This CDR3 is CASLRQGAYNEQYF. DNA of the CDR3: TGTGCCAGTCTTAGACAGGGCGCCTACAATGAGCAGTACTTC.

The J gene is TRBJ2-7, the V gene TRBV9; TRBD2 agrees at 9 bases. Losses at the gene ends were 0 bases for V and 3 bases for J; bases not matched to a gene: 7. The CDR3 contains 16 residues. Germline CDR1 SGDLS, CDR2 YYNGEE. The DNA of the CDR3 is TGTGCCAGCAGCGTAGACCCAGCGGGGGGTGACTACGAGCAGTACTTC. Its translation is CASSVDPAGGDYEQYF.

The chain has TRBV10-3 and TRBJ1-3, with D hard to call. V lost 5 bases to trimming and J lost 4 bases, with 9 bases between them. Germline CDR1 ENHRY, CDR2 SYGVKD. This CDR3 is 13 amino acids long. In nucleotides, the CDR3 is TGTGCCATCAGTCAGGAGCGCGGAAACACCATATATTTT. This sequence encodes CAISQERGNTIYF.

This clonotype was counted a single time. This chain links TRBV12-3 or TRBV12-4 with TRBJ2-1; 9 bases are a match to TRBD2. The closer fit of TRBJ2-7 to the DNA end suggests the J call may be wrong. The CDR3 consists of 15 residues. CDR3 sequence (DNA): TGTGCCAGCAGTTTAGGTAGCGGGAGTTACAATGAGCAGTACTTC. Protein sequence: CASSLGSGSYNEQYF.

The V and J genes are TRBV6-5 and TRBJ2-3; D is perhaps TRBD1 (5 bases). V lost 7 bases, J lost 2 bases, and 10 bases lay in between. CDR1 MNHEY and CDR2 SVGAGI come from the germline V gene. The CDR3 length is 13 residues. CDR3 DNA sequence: TGTGCCAGCAAGGTGGACACCACAGATACGCAGTATTTT. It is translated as CASKVDTTDTQYF.

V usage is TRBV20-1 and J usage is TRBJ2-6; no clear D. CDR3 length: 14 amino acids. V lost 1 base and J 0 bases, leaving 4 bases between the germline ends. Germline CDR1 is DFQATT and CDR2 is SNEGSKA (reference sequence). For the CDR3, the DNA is TGCAGTGCTAGAGCCACCTCTGGGGCCAACGTCCTGACTTTC. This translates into CSARATSGANVLTF.

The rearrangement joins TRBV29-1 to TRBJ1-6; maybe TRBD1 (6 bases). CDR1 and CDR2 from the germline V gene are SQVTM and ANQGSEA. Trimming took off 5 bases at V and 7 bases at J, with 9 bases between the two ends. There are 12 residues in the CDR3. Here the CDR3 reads CSVKQGNSPLHF. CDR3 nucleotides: TGCAGCGTTAAGCAGGGGAATTCACCCCTCCACTTT.

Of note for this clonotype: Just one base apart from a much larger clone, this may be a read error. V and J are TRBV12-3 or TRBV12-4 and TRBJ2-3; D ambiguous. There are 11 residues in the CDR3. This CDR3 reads CACSSWDTQYF. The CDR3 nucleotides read TGTGCCTGCAGTTCCTGGGATACGCAGTATTTT.

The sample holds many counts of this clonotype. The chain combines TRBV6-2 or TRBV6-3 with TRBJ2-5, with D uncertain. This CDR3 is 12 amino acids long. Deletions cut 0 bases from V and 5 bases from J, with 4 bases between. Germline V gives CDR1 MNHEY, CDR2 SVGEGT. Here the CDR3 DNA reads TGTGCCAGCAGTTACTCATTGGAGACCCAGTACTTC. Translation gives CASSYSLETQYF.

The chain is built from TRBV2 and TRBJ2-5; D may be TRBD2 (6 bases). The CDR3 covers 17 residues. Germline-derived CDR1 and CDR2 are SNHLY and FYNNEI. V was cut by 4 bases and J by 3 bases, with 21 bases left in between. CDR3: CASSAGTGGIPEETQYF. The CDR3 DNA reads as TGTGCCAGCAGTGCCGGGACTGGAGGGATCCCCGAAGAGACCCAGTACTTC.

The CDR3 spells CSVGGLQDYSTDTQYF. The CDR3, as DNA: TGCAGCGTTGGGGGACTTCAAGATTATAGCACAGATACGCAGTATTTT. The rearrangement joins TRBV29-1 to TRBJ2-3; D perhaps matches TRBD2 (6 bases). This CDR3 has 16 residues. Germline lookup yields CDR1 SQVTM and CDR2 ANQGSEA. V gave up 4 bases and J gave up 0 bases, with 17 bases separating them.

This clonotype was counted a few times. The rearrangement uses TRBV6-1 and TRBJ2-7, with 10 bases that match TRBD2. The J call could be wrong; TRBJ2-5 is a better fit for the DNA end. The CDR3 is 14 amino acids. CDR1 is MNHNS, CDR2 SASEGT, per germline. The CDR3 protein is CASSLPTSGETQYF. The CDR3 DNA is TGTGCCAGCAGTTTACCGACTAGCGGGGAGACCCAGTACTTC.

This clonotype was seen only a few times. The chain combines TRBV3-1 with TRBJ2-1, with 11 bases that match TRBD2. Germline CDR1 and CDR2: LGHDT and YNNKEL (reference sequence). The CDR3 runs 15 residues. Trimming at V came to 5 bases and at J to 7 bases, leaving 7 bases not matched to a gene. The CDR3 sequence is CASSVAGGVGNEQFF. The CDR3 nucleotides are TGTGCCAGCAGCGTAGCGGGGGGGGTTGGGAATGAGCAGTTCTTC.

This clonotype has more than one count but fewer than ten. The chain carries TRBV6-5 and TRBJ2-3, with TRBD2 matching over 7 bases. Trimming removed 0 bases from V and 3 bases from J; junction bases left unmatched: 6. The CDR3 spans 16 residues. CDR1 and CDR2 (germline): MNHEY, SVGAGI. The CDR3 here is CASSYSLARQTDTQYF. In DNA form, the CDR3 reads TGTGCCAGCAGTTACTCACTAGCGAGGCAGACAGATACGCAGTATTTT.

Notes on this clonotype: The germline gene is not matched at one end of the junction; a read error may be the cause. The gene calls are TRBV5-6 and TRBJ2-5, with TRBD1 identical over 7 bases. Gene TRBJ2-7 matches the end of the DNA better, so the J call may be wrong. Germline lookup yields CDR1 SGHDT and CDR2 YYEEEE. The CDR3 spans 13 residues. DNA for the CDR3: TGTGCCGGCAGCTCCGGGACAGATTACGAGCAGTACTTC. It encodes CAGSSGTDYEQYF.

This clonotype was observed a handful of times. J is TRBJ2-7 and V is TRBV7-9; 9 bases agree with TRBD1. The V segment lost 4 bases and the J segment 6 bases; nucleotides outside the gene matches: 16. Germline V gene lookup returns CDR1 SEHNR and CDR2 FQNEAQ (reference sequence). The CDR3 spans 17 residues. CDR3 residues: CASSSGNRDRDFSEQYF. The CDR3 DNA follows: TGTGCCAGCAGCTCAGGAAACCGGGACAGGGATTTTAGCGAGCAGTACTTC.

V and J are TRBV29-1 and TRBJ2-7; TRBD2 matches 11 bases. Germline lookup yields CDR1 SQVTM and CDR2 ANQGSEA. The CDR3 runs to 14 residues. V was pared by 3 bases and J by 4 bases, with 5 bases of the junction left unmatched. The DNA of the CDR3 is TGCAGCGTTGAGACTAGCGGGGAACAATACGAGCAGTACTTC. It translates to CSVETSGEQYEQYF.

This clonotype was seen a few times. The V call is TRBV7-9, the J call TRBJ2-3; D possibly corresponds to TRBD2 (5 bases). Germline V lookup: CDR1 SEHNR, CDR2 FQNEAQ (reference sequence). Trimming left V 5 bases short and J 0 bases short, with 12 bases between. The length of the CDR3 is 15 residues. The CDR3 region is CASSPQRHSTDTQYF. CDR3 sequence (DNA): TGTGCCAGCAGCCCACAGCGGCATAGCACAGATACGCAGTATTTT.

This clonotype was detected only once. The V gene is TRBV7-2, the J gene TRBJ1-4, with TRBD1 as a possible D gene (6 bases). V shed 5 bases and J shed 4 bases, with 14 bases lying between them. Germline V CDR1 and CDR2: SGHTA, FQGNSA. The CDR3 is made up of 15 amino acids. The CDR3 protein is CASSPSGAGNEKLFF. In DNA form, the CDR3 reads TGTGCCAGCAGCCCTTCGGGGGCTGGTAATGAAAAACTGTTTTTT.

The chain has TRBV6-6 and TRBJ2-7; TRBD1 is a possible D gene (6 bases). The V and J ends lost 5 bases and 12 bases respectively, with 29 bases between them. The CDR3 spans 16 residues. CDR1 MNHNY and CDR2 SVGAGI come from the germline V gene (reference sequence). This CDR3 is CASSNPLGANLSRRYF. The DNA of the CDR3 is TGTGCCAGCAGTAACCCCCTGGGGGCGAATCTTTCTAGGCGGTACTTC.

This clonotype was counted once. CDR3 loop: CASSQGEDFLYNEQFF. For the CDR3, the DNA is TGTGCCAGCAGCCAAGGGGAGGACTTCCTCTACAATGAGCAGTTCTTC. This chain links TRBV3-1 with TRBJ2-1; maybe TRBD2 (6 bases). This CDR3 is 16 amino acids long. Germline values: CDR1 LGHDT, CDR2 YNNKEL (reference sequence). The V and J ends lost 1 base and 3 bases respectively, with 13 bases between them.

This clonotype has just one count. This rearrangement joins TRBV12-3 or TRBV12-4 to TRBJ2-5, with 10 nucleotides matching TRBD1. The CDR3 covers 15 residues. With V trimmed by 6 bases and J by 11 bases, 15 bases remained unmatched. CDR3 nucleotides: TGTGCCAGCAGCCGGGACAGGGGAGAAGGGAATGAGCAGTACTTC. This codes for CASSRDRGEGNEQYF.

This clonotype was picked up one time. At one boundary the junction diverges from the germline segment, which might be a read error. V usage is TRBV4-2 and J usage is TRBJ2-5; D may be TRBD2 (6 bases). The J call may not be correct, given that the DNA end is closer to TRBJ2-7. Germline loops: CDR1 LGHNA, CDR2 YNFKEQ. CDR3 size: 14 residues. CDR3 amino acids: CACSHSGEIYEQYF. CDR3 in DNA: TGTGCCTGCAGCCATAGCGGTGAGATCTACGAGCAGTACTTC.

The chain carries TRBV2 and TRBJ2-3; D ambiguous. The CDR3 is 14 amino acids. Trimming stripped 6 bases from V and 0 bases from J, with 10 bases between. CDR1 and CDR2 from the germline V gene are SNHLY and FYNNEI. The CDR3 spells CASRSATSTDTQYF. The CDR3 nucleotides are TGTGCCAGCAGGTCGGCTACTAGCACAGATACGCAGTATTTT.

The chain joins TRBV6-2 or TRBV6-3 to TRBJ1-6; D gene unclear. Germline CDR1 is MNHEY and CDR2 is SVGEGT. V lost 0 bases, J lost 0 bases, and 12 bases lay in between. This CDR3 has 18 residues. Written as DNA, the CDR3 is TGTGCCAGCAGTTACTCGGGAACGCTGAGCTCCTATAATTCACCCCTCCACTTT. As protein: CASSYSGTLSSYNSPLHF.